These 10 T cell receptor beta chains originate from one sample sequenced in a study of blood T cell repertoires in COVID-19. Assay: immunoSEQ multiplex PCR; the TCRdb copy retains only in-frame clones and omits some. This table holds 150,000 to 200,000 clones, 85% to 95% found once. The specimen sequenced was peripheral blood. These receptor sequences come from a woman aged 60-75 years with COVID-19, enrolled during active disease.

Only a few counts were recorded for this clone. The V and J genes are TRBV11-1 and TRBJ2-7; TRBD2 might be the D (5 bases). The ends were cut back, 3 bases at V and 7 bases at J, with 16 bases in the middle. Per germline, CDR1 SGHAT and CDR2 FQDESV (reference sequence). The length of the CDR3 is 14 residues. CDR3 sequence: CASSFAASRGEQYF. In DNA form, the CDR3 reads TGTGCCAGCAGCTTCGCTGCCAGCCGGGGAGAGCAGTACTTC.

The genes are TRBV19 and TRBJ1-4; D is uncertain. This CDR3 is 15 amino acids long. V lost 0 bases and J lost 10, with 15 bases in between. Germline V gives CDR1 LNHDA, CDR2 SQIVND (reference sequence). CDR3 in amino acids: CASSIDRPPLGKLFF. DNA for the CDR3: TGTGCCAGTAGTATAGACCGACCTCCTCTAGGAAAACTGTTTTTT.

This chain connects TRBV5-1 to TRBJ1-1, with 12 bases fitting TRBD1. This CDR3 has 15 amino acids. Trimming removed 4 bases from V and 8 bases from J; junction bases left unmatched: 9. CDR1 and CDR2 from the germline V gene are SGHRS and YFSETQ. CDR3 DNA sequence: TGCGCCAGCAGCGTGCCTACCGGGACAGGGGGCGAAGCTTTCTTT. Protein product: CASSVPTGTGGEAFF.

The chain carries TRBV12-3 or TRBV12-4 and TRBJ1-3; D possibly corresponds to TRBD1 (5 bases). This CDR3 spans 13 amino acids. V was shortened by 6 bases and J by 3 bases, with 9 bases between the two germline ends. The CDR3 loop reads CASSGHFGNTIYF. The DNA for the CDR3 is TGTGCCAGCAGCGGACACTTTGGAAACACCATATATTTT.

This rearrangement joins TRBV4-3 to TRBJ2-7; D may be TRBD1 (5 bases). The CDR3 extends over 16 amino acids. V was clipped by 0 bases and J by 0 bases, with 12 bases between them. CDR1 LGHNA and CDR2 YSLEER come from the germline V gene. CDR3 sequence (DNA): TGCGCCAGCAGCCAAGACTCCAATAGGGGCTCCTACGAGCAGTACTTC. This codes for CASSQDSNRGSYEQYF.

The CDR3 sequence: CSVAGGRDQPQHF. The CDR3 DNA sequence: TGCAGCGTTGCAGGGGGGCGAGATCAGCCCCAGCATTTT. The chain combines TRBV29-1 with TRBJ1-5, with TRBD1 matching over 7 bases. After removal of 4 bases from V and 5 bases from J, the junction contained 5 bases not matched to a gene. The CDR3 runs 13 residues. Germline V gene sequence: CDR1 SQVTM, CDR2 ANQGSEA. The full variable domain, completed using reference TRBV29-1 and TRBJ1-5, is SAVISQKPSRDICQRGTSLTIQCQVDSQVTMMFWYRQQPGQSLTLIATANQGSEATYESGFVIDKFPISRPNLTFSTLTVSNMSPEDSSIYLCSVAGGRDQPQHFGDGTRLSIL.

The V gene is TRBV5-1, the J gene TRBJ2-1, with 8 nucleotides matching TRBD1. Germline trimming cut 5 bases from V and 8 bases from J; bases unmatched to any gene: 9. The CDR3 totals 14 residues. CDR1 is SGHRS, CDR2 YFSETQ, per germline. The CDR3: CASRSSGGEDEQFF. The DNA for the CDR3 is TGCGCCAGCAGGTCATCAGGGGGCGAGGATGAGCAGTTCTTC.

Only one count was recorded for this clone. The V call is TRBV20-1, the J call TRBJ2-2; D gene ambiguous. Trimming took off 3 bases at V and 6 bases at J, with 5 bases between the two ends. The germline V gene encodes CDR1 DFQATT and CDR2 SNEGSKA (reference sequence). This CDR3 is built from 11 residues. As DNA, the CDR3 is TGCAGTGCTAGGTCGTCCGGGGAGCTGTTTTTT. Its translation is CSARSSGELFF.

The chain links TRBV18 to TRBJ2-5, with D perhaps matching TRBD2 (7 bases). CDR1 is KGHSH, CDR2 LQKENI, per germline. V lost 2 bases and J 3 bases, leaving 22 bases between the germline ends. The CDR3 loop spans 18 amino acids. The CDR3 DNA is TGTGCCAGCTCACCAGACTTGAGGGCGGGGGCCTTTAAAGAGACCCAGTACTTC. Its translation is CASSPDLRAGAFKETQYF.

This chain connects TRBV5-1 to TRBJ1-4; D may be TRBD1 (6 bases). The CDR3 sequence is 16 residues long. Germline assignment: CDR1 SGHRS and CDR2 YFSETQ. Trimming removed 0 bases at V and 7 bases at J, with 16 bases between. The CDR3 loop is CASSLGTRTALEKLFF. Written as DNA, the CDR3 is TGCGCCAGCAGCTTGGGTACTCGGACAGCGCTTGAAAAACTGTTTTTT.